Presented here are 27 T cell receptor beta chains from one specimen sequenced in a study of Graves' ophthalmopathy and Graves' hyperthyroidism. Transcripts of RNA were the source for amplifying TCR beta CDR3 regions. An opening RT-PCR round employed HTBI primers and preceded a second-round multiplex PCR. Using its own MiXCR run on the multiplex PCR reads, TCRdb lists one record per CDR3 protein. The sample holds over a million distinct CDR3 sequences, about two fifths seen once. The material sequenced was peripheral blood or thyroid tissue (not recorded which). The receptors stem from an adult man with Graves' hyperthyroidism.

This clonotype was counted only a few times. The chain carries TRBV7-9 and TRBJ2-7, with D possibly TRBD2 on 6 matching bases. Trimming took 5 bases from V and 0 from J, leaving 17 bases between them. Germline assignment: CDR1 SEHNR and CDR2 FQNEAQ (reference sequence). The CDR3 runs 16 residues. The CDR3: CASSPGLFSGSYEQYF. In DNA form, the CDR3 reads TGTGCCAGCAGCCCTGGCTTGTTTAGCGGCTCCTACGAGCAGTACTTC.

This clonotype appeared a few times. The chain recombines TRBV6-5 with TRBJ2-7; D unclear. Trimming cost V 6 bases and J 3 bases, with 9 bases left between them. The germline V gene encodes CDR1 MNHEY and CDR2 SVGAGI. The CDR3 spans 12 residues. Here the CDR3 reads CASSGPNYEQYF. The CDR3 DNA sequence: TGTGCCAGCAGCGGACCGAACTACGAGCAGTACTTC.

This clonotype has more than one count but fewer than ten. The chain recombines TRBV4-1 with TRBJ1-1; possible D gene TRBD1, 5 bases. CDR1 is MGHRA and CDR2 is YSYEKL in the germline V gene. With 3 bases removed from V and 4 bases from J, the gap between germline ends came to 15 bases. The CDR3 consists of 15 residues. Here the CDR3 DNA reads TGCGCCAGCAGCCAGGGACCCACGACAGCCACTGAAGCTTTCTTT. Residues: CASSQGPTTATEAFF.

This chain uses TRBV7-9 with TRBJ1-2; D is ambiguous. CDR1 SEHNR and CDR2 FQNEAQ come from the germline V gene (reference sequence). V gave up 5 bases and J gave up 4 bases, with 14 bases separating them. The length of the CDR3 is 14 residues. Here the CDR3 DNA reads TGTGCCAGCAGCATCCCCGGACTGCGCTATGGCTACACCTTC. It specifies CASSIPGLRYGYTF.

This clonotype showed up many times. The J gene is TRBJ1-6, the V gene TRBV7-3; D is perhaps TRBD1 (5 bases). The CDR3 totals 14 residues. V was trimmed by 5 bases and J by 7 bases, leaving 12 bases between them. Germline V CDR1 and CDR2: SGHTA, FQGTGA. DNA of the CDR3: TGTGCCAGCAGCCAGACAGCTACGAATTCACCCCTCCACTTT. Translated: CASSQTATNSPLHF.

V is TRBV20-1 and J is TRBJ1-4; tentative D call: TRBD1 (6 bases). Trimming took 6 bases from V and 8 from J, leaving 16 bases between them. Germline-derived CDR1 and CDR2 are DFQATT and SNEGSKA (reference sequence). The CDR3 runs to 13 residues. The CDR3 spells CSAWTDEREKLFF. The CDR3 region has the DNA TGCAGTGCGTGGACAGATGAGAGGGAAAAACTGTTTTTT.

This clonotype was counted only a few times. The J gene is TRBJ2-3, the V gene TRBV25-1, with 7 bases lining up with TRBD2. The trim removed 1 base at V and 0 bases at J, leaving 4 bases unmatched. The CDR3 extends over 16 amino acids. Germline values: CDR1 MGHDK, CDR2 SYGVNS. The CDR3 loop is CASSEWASGSTDTQYF. The DNA of the CDR3 is TGTGCCAGCAGTGAATGGGCTAGCGGCAGCACAGATACGCAGTATTTT.

V and J are TRBV7-9 and TRBJ1-2, with 11 bases lining up with TRBD1. Trimming took 6 bases from V and 6 from J; bases not matched to a gene: 3. CDR3 size: 13 residues. From germline, CDR1 is SEHNR and CDR2 FQNEAQ (reference sequence). Here the CDR3 DNA reads TGTGCCAGCAGGGGGACAGGGGGTAATGGCTACACCTTC. Translation: CASRGTGGNGYTF.

In this sample, this clonotype turned up many times. The gene calls are TRBV5-5 and TRBJ1-1; D is unclear. Germline lookup yields CDR1 SGHKS and CDR2 YYEKEE (reference sequence). This CDR3 region has 14 residues. V lost 3 bases, J lost 1 base, and 10 bases lay in between. The CDR3 protein is CASSSGYANTEAFF. As DNA, the CDR3 is TGTGCCAGCAGCTCGGGATACGCGAACACTGAAGCTTTCTTT.

This chain joins TRBV10-3 and TRBJ1-5; D is perhaps TRBD1 (5 bases). Trimming took 3 bases from V and 3 from J, leaving 12 bases between them. Germline CDR1 reads ENHRY; CDR2 reads SYGVKD. This CDR3 spans 15 amino acids. CDR3 in DNA: TGTGCCATCAGTGAACGGGGCTCCTACAATCAGCCCCAGCATTTT. Amino acids: CAISERGSYNQPQHF.

With respect to this clonotype: Possible read error: a much larger clone is one base away. The gene calls are TRBV9 and TRBJ1-3; D is uncertain. The germline CDR1 and CDR2 sequences are SGDLS and YYNGEE. There are 17 residues in the CDR3. The CDR3 DNA reads as TGTGCCAGCAGCGTACTCTCTGCGGGAGAGTCTGAAAACACCATATATTTT. Its translation is CASSVLSAGESENTIYF.

This clonotype has just one count. J is TRBJ1-5 and V is TRBV7-9; tentative D call: TRBD1 (5 bases). The CDR3 totals 18 residues. Germline loops: CDR1 SEHNR, CDR2 FQNEAQ (reference sequence). V was clipped by 1 base and J by 0 bases, with 16 bases between them. The CDR3 protein is CASSLEPGGPFSNQPQHF. The CDR3 bases are TGTGCCAGCAGCTTAGAGCCGGGGGGACCTTTTAGCAATCAGCCCCAGCATTTT.

This clonotype has more than one count but fewer than ten. The chain carries TRBV13 and TRBJ1-3; D uncertain. The germline CDR1 and CDR2 sequences are PRHDT and FYEKMQ (reference sequence). The CDR3 sequence is 14 residues long. Trimming left V 6 bases short and J 2 bases short, with 11 bases between. CDR3 sequence reads: CASSPPPTGNTIYF. The DNA of the CDR3 is TGTGCCAGCAGTCCTCCCCCTACTGGAAACACCATATATTTT.

The CDR3 region has the DNA TGTGCCAGCATGTTTCAAGGACACCGACAGCAAGAGACCCAGTACTTC. Its protein is CASMFQGHRQQETQYF. The chain joins TRBV25-1 to TRBJ2-5; D might be TRBD1 (5 bases). Between the trimmed V and J ends, which lost 7 bases and 2 bases, there was a span of 20 bases. CDR1 MGHDK and CDR2 SYGVNS come from the germline V gene. The CDR3 runs to 16 residues. Full variable domain (missing parts from reference TRBV25-1 and TRBJ2-5): EADIYQTPRYLVIGTGKKITLECSQTMGHDKMYWYQQDPGMELHLIHYSYGVNSTEKGDLSSESTVSRIRTEHFPLTLESARPSHTSQYLCASMFQGHRQQETQYFGPGTRLLVL.

This clonotype occurred many times. The V call is TRBV7-8, the J call TRBJ1-5, with D hard to call. Germline V gene data show CDR1 as SGHVS and CDR2 as FQNEAQ. Trimming removed 1 base at V and 6 bases at J, with 16 bases between. The CDR3 is 16 amino acids. The CDR3 spells CASSLGMVSYSQPQHF. CDR3 nucleotide sequence: TGTGCCAGCAGCTTAGGGATGGTTTCATATAGTCAGCCCCAGCATTTT.

This clonotype was seen many times. The chain links TRBV15 to TRBJ2-2; 8 bases fit TRBD2. V was clipped by 2 bases and J by 7 bases; unmatched bases: 6. Per germline, CDR1 LNHNV and CDR2 YYDKDF (reference sequence). The CDR3 loop spans 15 amino acids. In nucleotides, the CDR3 is TGTGCCACCAGCAGATCGGGGGGGCTCGGCGGGGAGCTGTTTTTT. Protein product: CATSRSGGLGGELFF.

This clonotype has a count of ten or more. V and J are TRBV29-1 and TRBJ2-5; 7 bases align to TRBD1. The V and J ends lost 7 bases and 3 bases, in that order; junction bases with no gene match: 5. The CDR3 is 12 amino acids. CDR1 and CDR2 from the germline V gene are SQVTM and ANQGSEA. CDR3 amino acids: CSALTGEETQYF. As DNA, the CDR3 is TGCAGCGCATTAACAGGGGAAGAGACCCAGTACTTC. Supplemented by reference TRBV29-1 and TRBJ2-5, the full variable domain reads SAVISQKPSRDICQRGTSLTIQCQVDSQVTMMFWYRQQPGQSLTLIATANQGSEATYESGFVIDKFPISRPNLTFSTLTVSNMSPEDSSIYLCSALTGEETQYFGPGTRLLVL.

The chain is built from TRBV10-2 and TRBJ1-4; possible D gene TRBD1, 6 bases. The CDR3 is made up of 13 amino acids. Germline V CDR1 and CDR2: WSHSY, SAAADI. V was pared by 4 bases and J by 8 bases, with 11 bases between. CDR3 residues: CASSARDKEKLFF. The CDR3 DNA follows: TGCGCCAGCAGTGCCCGGGACAAGGAAAAACTGTTTTTT.

The rearrangement uses TRBV30 and TRBJ1-1; D is unresolved. Germline V gene lookup returns CDR1 GTSNPN and CDR2 SVGIG (reference sequence). This CDR3 spans 16 amino acids. Trimming took 2 bases from V and 0 from J, leaving 16 bases between them. CDR3 residues: CAWSKGYFPMNTEAFF. The CDR3 DNA reads as TGTGCCTGGAGTAAGGGTTATTTTCCAATGAACACTGAAGCTTTCTTT.

The gene calls are TRBV20-1 and TRBJ1-2, with a possible D match to TRBD1 (5 bases). This CDR3 spans 14 amino acids. Looked up from germline, CDR1 is DFQATT and CDR2 is SNEGSKA (reference sequence). In DNA form, the CDR3 reads TGCAGCGTAGAGAGTCTTGACAGCTTTCAGGGCTACACCTTC. Translating it yields CSVESLDSFQGYTF.

Remarks on this clonotype: One junction end does not reproduce the germline sequence, and a read error may be involved. The chain uses TRBV5-1 and TRBJ2-5; D tentatively fits TRBD1 or TRBD2 (5 bases each). The CDR3 length is 14 residues. The germline gives CDR1 SGHRS, CDR2 YFSETQ. CDR3 bases: TGCGCCAGCAGCTTGTGGGACCCAAAAGAGGCCCAGTACTTC. Its translation: CASSLWDPKEAQYF.

The gene calls are TRBV2 and TRBJ2-7, with D perhaps matching TRBD2 (5 bases). Germline V gene data show CDR1 as SNHLY and CDR2 as FYNNEI. V lost 6 bases and J 6 bases, leaving 18 bases between the germline ends. The CDR3 loop spans 14 amino acids. The CDR3 coding sequence is TGTGCCAGCAGCTACAGCCTCACTAGAAGCGAGCAGTACTTC. It codes for CASSYSLTRSEQYF.

Ten or more counts support this clonotype. This chain joins TRBV20-1 and TRBJ1-6, with TRBD1 as a possible D gene (5 bases). CDR3 length equals 10 residues. Germline CDR1 is DFQATT and CDR2 is SNEGSKA (reference sequence). Trimming stripped 6 bases from V and 14 bases from J, with 11 bases between. CDR3 sequence (DNA): TGCAGTGCGGTACAGGTATCCCTCCACTTT. Protein: CSAVQVSLHF.

The gene calls are TRBV14 and TRBJ2-7, with TRBD2 as a possible D gene (7 bases). The germline V gene has CDR1 SGHDN and CDR2 FVKESK. V was trimmed by 4 bases and J by 3 bases, leaving 22 bases between them. There are 17 residues in the CDR3. For the CDR3, the DNA is TGTGCCAGCAGCCCCGTAAATTCGGGGGGCCGTCTCTACGAGCAGTACTTC. Translating gives CASSPVNSGGRLYEQYF.

The chain recombines TRBV6-1 with TRBJ2-7; D tentatively fits TRBD1 or TRBD2 (5 bases each). Germline V lookup: CDR1 MNHNS, CDR2 SASEGT. CDR3 length: 15 amino acids. The germline V and J ends were trimmed by 3 bases and 3 bases, with 15 bases remaining between them. The CDR3, as DNA: TGTGCCAGCAGTGACCCCGGGACGGGGATCTACGAGCAGTACTTC. This encodes CASSDPGTGIYEQYF.

At least ten counts were recorded for this clonotype. The DNA of the CDR3 is TGTGCCATCAGGTTCGGGGACACTGAAGCTTTCTTT. Amino acids: CAIRFGDTEAFF. The chain joins TRBV10-3 to TRBJ1-1, with D unresolved. V lost 6 bases and J 3 bases, leaving 8 bases between the germline ends. The CDR3 is made up of 12 amino acids. In germline, CDR1 is ENHRY, CDR2 SYGVKD.

This clonotype was counted a few times. This chain joins TRBV6-2 or TRBV6-3 and TRBJ2-2; maybe TRBD1 (5 bases). The CDR3 is 15 amino acids. CDR1 and CDR2 (germline): MNHEY, SVGEGT. The ends were cut back, 2 bases at V and 6 bases at J, with 13 bases in the middle. This CDR3 is CASSYALPGPGELFF. The DNA of the CDR3 is TGTGCCAGCAGTTACGCGCTCCCAGGGCCCGGGGAGCTGTTTTTT.